One T cell receptor beta chain is described in this entry. Original processing methods: Estimation of nucleated cell counts relied on the amplification of reference gene primers. TCRdb's table, derived via immunoSEQ multiplex PCR, lists solely in-frame clones and lacks some. The DNA gave D and trimming, while V, J and clone size come from that table. This sample has roughly 150,000 clones, with roughly 93% found just once. The data were taken from a study of blood T cell repertoires in COVID-19. Study summary: Both acute and convalescent COVID-19 samples were obtained from the United States, Italy and Spain. In each case, the material was cDNA or gDNA derived from T cells, B-cell-depleted T cells, or PBMCs.

The CDR3 has 14 residues. Trimming removed 0 bases from V and 11 bases from J, with 16 bases in between. Germline V CDR1 and CDR2: MNHEY, SVGAGI. Patients at the Seattle site were enrolled during active infection and followed longitudinally. The sequenced sample consisted of peripheral blood. The TCR was taken from a man younger than 30 with COVID-19, enrolled during active disease. V is TRBV6-5 and J is TRBJ1-1; D is unclear. Written as DNA, the CDR3 is TGTGCCAGCAGTTACTCGTTCCGGTCCGCCCGTGCTTTCTTT. This translates into CASSYSFRSARAFF.